This TCR beta chain was sequenced for a study of CD8 T cells in Susac syndrome. This clonotype is a singleton in its sample. cDNA came from about 0.5 to 1 ug RNA primed by random hexamers. TCRdb processed the immunoSEQ multiplex PCR reads anew with MiXCR; each CDR3 protein has one entry. This table holds some 150,000 distinct CDR3 sequences, around 93% found once. This CDR3 contains 14 residues. The V and J ends lost 4 bases and 9 bases, in that order; junction bases with no gene match: 5. Germline V gene sequence: CDR1 SGDLS, CDR2 YYNGEE. This TCR was sampled from a human donor with Susac syndrome. Material for sequencing was CD4+ T cells from PBMCs. J is TRBJ1-6 and V is TRBV9; 9 bases agree with TRBD1. CDR3 in DNA: TGTGCCAGCAGCCAACAGGGGGCACGTTCACCCCTCCACTTT. It is translated as CASSQQGARSPLHF.